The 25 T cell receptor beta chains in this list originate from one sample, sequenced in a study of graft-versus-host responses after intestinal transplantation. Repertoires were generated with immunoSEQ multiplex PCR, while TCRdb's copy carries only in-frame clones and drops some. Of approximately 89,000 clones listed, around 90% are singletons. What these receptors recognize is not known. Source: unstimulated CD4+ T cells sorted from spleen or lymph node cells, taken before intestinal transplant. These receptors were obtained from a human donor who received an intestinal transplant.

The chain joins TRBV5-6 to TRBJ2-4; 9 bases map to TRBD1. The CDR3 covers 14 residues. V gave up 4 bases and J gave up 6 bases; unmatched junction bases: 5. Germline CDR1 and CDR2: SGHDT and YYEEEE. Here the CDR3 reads CASSQGQGANIQYF. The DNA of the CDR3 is TGTGCCAGCAGCCAGGGACAGGGTGCAAACATTCAGTACTTC.

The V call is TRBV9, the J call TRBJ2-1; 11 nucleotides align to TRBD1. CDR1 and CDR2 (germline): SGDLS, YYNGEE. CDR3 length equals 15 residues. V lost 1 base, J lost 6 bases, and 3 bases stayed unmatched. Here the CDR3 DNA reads TGTGCCAGCAGCGTATCCGGGACAGGGGGCAATGAGCAGTTCTTC. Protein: CASSVSGTGGNEQFF.

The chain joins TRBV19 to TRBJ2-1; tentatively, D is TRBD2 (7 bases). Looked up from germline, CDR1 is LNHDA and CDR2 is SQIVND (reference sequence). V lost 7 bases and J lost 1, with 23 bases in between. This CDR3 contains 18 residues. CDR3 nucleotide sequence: TGTGCCAGTACAGGGCGGGGGCTCTATCTAGGTTCCTACAATGAGCAGTTCTTC. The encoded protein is CASTGRGLYLGSYNEQFF.

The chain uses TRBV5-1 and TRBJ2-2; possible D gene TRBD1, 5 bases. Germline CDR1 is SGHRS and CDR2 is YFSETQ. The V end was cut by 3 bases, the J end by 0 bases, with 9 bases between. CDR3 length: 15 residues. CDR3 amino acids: CASSSQAANTGELFF. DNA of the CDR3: TGCGCCAGCAGCTCACAGGCAGCGAACACCGGGGAGCTGTTTTTT.

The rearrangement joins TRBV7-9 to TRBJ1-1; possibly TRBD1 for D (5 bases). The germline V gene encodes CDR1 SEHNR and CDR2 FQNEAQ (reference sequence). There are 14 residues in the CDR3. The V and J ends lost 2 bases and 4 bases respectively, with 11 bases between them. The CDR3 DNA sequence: TGTGCCAGCAGCTTATTTTCGGGGGGCACTGAAGCTTTCTTT. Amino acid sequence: CASSLFSGGTEAFF.

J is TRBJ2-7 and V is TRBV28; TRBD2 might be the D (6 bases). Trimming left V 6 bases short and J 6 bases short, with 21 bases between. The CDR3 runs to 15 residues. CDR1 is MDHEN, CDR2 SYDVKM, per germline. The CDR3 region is CASSRAGGVYLEQYF. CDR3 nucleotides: TGTGCCAGCAGCCGGGCGGGCGGGGTTTATCTCGAGCAGTACTTC.

The CDR3 DNA reads as TGTGCCAGCAGTTACTCAGCTGACGAGCAGTACTTC. As protein: CASSYSADEQYF. The gene calls are TRBV6-6 and TRBJ2-7; no reliable D call. The germline V gene has CDR1 MNHNY and CDR2 SVGAGI (reference sequence). The CDR3 sequence is 12 residues long. V dropped 0 bases and J dropped 5 bases, with 5 bases sitting between them.

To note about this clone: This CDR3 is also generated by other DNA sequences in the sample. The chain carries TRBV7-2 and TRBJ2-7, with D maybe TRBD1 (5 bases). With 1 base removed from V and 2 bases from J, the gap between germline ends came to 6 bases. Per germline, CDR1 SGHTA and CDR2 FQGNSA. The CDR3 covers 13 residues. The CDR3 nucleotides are TGTGCCAGCAGCTTAGGCAGGGCCTACGAGCAGTACTTC. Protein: CASSLGRAYEQYF. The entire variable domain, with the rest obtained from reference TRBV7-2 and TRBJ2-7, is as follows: GAGVSQSPSNKVTEKGKDVELRCDPISGHTALYWYRQSLGQGLEFLIYFQGNSAPDKSGLPSDRFSAERTGGSVSTLTIQRTQQEDSAVYLCASSLGRAYEQYFGPGTRLTVT.

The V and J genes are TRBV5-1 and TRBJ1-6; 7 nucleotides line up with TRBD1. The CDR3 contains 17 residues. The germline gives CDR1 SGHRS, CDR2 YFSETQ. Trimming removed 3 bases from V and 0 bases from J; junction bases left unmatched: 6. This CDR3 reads CASSSWTGASYNSPLHF. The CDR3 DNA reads TGCGCCAGCAGCTCCTGGACAGGCGCCTCCTATAATTCACCCCTCCACTTT.

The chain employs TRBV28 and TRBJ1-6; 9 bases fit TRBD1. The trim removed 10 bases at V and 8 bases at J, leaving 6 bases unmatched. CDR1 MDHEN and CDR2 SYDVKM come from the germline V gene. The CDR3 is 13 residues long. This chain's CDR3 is CANKGQGYSPLHF. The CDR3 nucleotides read TGTGCCAACAAGGGACAGGGATATTCACCCCTCCACTTT.

CDR3 region: CAWRTGTHSNQPQHF. Here the CDR3 DNA reads TGTGCCTGGAGGACCGGGACTCATAGCAATCAGCCCCAGCATTTT. The J gene is TRBJ1-5, the V gene TRBV30, with TRBD1 as a possible D gene (5 bases). V was shortened by 3 bases and J by 0 bases, with 12 bases between the two germline ends. This CDR3 comprises 15 residues. Germline loops: CDR1 GTSNPN, CDR2 SVGIG (reference sequence). The full variable domain, with the rest looked up from reference TRBV30 and TRBJ1-5, is SQTIHQWPATLVQPVGSPLSLECTVEGTSNPNLYWYRQAAGRGLQLLFYSVGIGQISSEVPQNLSASRPQDRQFILSSKKLLLSDSGFYLCAWRTGTHSNQPQHFGDGTRLSIL.

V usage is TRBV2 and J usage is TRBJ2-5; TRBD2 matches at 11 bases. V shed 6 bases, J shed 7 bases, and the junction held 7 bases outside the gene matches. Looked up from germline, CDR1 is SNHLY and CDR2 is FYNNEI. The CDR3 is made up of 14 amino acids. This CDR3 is CASRGTSGSPTQYF. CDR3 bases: TGTGCCAGCAGGGGGACTAGCGGTTCCCCGACCCAGTACTTC.

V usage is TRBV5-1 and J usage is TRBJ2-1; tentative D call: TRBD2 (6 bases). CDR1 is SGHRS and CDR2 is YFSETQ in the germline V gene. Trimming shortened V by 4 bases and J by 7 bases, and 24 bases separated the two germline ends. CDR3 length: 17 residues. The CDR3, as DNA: TGCGCCAGCAGCCCGAGGAATCGGGGGAGCCGATCGAATGAGCAGTTCTTC. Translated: CASSPRNRGSRSNEQFF.

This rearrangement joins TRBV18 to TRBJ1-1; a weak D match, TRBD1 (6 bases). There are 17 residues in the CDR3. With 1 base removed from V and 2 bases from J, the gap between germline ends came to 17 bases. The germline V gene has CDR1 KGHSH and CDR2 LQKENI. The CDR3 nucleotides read TGTGCCAGCTCACCACGTAGCACGGGGGGCGATAACACTGAAGCTTTCTTT. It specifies CASSPRSTGGDNTEAFF.

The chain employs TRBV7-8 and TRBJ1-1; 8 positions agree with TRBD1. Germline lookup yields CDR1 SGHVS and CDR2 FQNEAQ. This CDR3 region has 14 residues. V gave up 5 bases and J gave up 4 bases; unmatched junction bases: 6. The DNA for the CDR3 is TGTGCCAGCAGCAGACAGGGGCCCGGCACTGAAGCTTTCTTT. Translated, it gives CASSRQGPGTEAFF.

In nucleotides, the CDR3 is TGTGCCAGCTCCTGGGCTAGCGGGGAGAAGCCTGCCTACAATGAGCAGTTCTTC. Amino acid sequence: CASSWASGEKPAYNEQFF. The genes are TRBV4-2 and TRBJ2-1, with 9 bases that match TRBD2. CDR1 is LGHNA, CDR2 YNFKEQ, per germline. V lost 8 bases, J lost 2 bases, and 16 bases stayed unmatched. This CDR3 has 18 amino acids.

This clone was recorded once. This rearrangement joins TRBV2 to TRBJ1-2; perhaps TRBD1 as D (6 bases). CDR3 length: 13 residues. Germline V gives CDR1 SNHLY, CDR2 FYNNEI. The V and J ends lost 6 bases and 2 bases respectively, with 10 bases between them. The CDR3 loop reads CASRPQGNYGYTF. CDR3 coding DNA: TGTGCCAGCAGACCGCAGGGGAACTATGGCTACACCTTC.

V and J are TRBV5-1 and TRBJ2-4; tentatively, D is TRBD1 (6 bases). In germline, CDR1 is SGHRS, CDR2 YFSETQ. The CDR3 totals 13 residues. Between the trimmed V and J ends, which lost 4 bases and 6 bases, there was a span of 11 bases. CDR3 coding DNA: TGCGCCAGCAGCCTGGGACAATTAAACATTCAGTACTTC. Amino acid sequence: CASSLGQLNIQYF.

The chain's CDR3 is CASSLSQVNEQYF. CDR3 DNA: TGCGCCAGCAGCTTGTCACAGGTCAACGAGCAGTACTTC. The rearrangement uses TRBV5-1 and TRBJ2-7; D might be TRBD1 (5 bases). Deletions cut 1 base from V and 5 bases from J, with 10 bases between. Germline V gene sequence: CDR1 SGHRS, CDR2 YFSETQ. There are 13 residues in the CDR3.

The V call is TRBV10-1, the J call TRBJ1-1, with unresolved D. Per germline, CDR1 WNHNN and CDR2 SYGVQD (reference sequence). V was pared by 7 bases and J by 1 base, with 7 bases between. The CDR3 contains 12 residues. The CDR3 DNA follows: TGCGCCAGCATGCGGGAGAACACTGAAGCTTTCTTT. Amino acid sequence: CASMRENTEAFF.

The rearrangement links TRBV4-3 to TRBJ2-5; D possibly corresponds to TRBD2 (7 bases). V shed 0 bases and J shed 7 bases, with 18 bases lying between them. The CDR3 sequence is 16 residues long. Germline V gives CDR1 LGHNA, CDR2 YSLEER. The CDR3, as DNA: TGCGCCAGCAGCCAAGATCCCCTAGGGGGGAGGGGGACCCAGTACTTC. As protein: CASSQDPLGGRGTQYF.

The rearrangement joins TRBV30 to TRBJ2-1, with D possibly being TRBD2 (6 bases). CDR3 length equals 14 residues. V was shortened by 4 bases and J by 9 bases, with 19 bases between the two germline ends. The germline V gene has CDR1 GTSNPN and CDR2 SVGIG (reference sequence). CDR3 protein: CAWMRGDVQGEQFF. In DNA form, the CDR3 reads TGTGCCTGGATGCGGGGAGACGTCCAGGGTGAGCAGTTCTTC.

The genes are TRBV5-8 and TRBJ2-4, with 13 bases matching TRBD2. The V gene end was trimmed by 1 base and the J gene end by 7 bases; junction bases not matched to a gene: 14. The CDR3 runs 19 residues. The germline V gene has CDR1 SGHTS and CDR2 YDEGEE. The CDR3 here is CASSLIGTSGIVRGNIQYF. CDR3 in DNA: TGTGCCAGCAGCTTGATAGGGACTAGCGGGATTGTGAGAGGGAACATTCAGTACTTC.

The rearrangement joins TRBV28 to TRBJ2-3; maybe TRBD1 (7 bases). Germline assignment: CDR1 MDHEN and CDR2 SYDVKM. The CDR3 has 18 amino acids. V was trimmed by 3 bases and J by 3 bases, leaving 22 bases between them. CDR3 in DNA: TGTGCCAGCAGTTTGGATCACAGGGGACGGGGGACGACAGATACGCAGTATTTT. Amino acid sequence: CASSLDHRGRGTTDTQYF.

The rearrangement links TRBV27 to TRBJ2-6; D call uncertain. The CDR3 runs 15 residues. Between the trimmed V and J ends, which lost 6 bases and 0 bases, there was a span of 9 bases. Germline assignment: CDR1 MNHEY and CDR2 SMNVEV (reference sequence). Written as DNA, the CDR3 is TGTGCCAGCAGGGTACACGACTCTGGGGCCAACGTCCTGACTTTC. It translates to CASRVHDSGANVLTF.